This T cell receptor (beta chain) came from a study of response to subunit inactivated influenza vaccine. Whole-study results and caveats: Authors suggested that a seasonal influenza vaccination recruits few new T cells each time.

Notes on this clonotype: Its cognate antigen is unknown.

In TCRdb, the RT-PCR reads were re-called with MiXCR into one record per CDR3 protein. The data show under 550,000 distinct CDR3 sequences, with approximately 7.3% seen just once and roughly 13% held by the top ten. The receptor comes from a man between 50 and 69 years old who received an inactivated influenza vaccine. The sample consisted of PBMCs from blood, taken 23 to 25 months after vaccination.

CDR3 amino acids: CASSRSEPQHF. The CDR3, as DNA: TGTGCCAGCAGCCGGAGTGAGCCCCAGCATTTT. The chain couples TRBV12-3 or TRBV12-4 to TRBJ1-5, with D unresolved. The CDR3 consists of 11 residues. The V end was cut by 6 bases, the J end by 8 bases, with 8 bases between.